This T cell receptor (beta chain) comes out of a study of blood T cells in healthy people across ages. Study results and limitations: Greater diversity and more naive CD4+ cells were seen in long-lived donors than in aged donors.

Germline V lookup: CDR1 SEHNR, CDR2 FQNEAQ (reference sequence). This CDR3 comprises 12 residues. This clonotype was observed at least ten times. Its antigen is still unknown. A sample-barcoded 5' primer and a J-beta primer mix were used in a second PCR of roughly 6 to 11 cycles. MiXCR, run by TCRdb on the 5' RACE reads, gives a single entry per CDR3 protein. The data contain fewer than 750,000 distinct CDR3 sequences, around 50% of them seen just once; the ten biggest clones take up 13%. This clonotype originated in an elderly woman in good health. The chain employs TRBV7-9 and TRBJ2-1, with 7 bases matching TRBD2. The sequencing input was blood. The CDR3 region is CAGGSSYNEQFF. CDR3 nucleotide sequence: TGTGCGGGCGGGAGCTCCTACAATGAGCAGTTCTTC.